Following are 26 T cell receptor beta chains from one sample sequenced in a study of response to subunit inactivated influenza vaccine. TCRdb fed the RT-PCR reads into MiXCR, producing one record per CDR3 protein. The data hold under 850,000 distinct CDR3 sequences, with less than 20% observed a single time. This specimen consisted of PBMCs from blood, obtained less than 6 days after vaccination. These receptors were taken from a man between 45 and 60 years old who received an inactivated influenza vaccine.

The J gene is TRBJ2-7, the V gene TRBV2; unclear D gene. Germline CDR1 reads SNHLY; CDR2 reads FYNNEI. Trimming cost V 2 bases and J 4 bases, with 6 bases left between them. This CDR3 has 12 amino acids. The DNA for the CDR3 is TGTGCCAGCAGTGAACATCGATACGAGCAGTACTTC. Amino acid sequence: CASSEHRYEQYF.

The chain employs TRBV6-2 or TRBV6-3 and TRBJ2-1; tentatively, D is TRBD1 (6 bases). V lost 9 bases to trimming and J lost 7 bases, with 13 bases between them. This CDR3 comprises 12 residues. The germline V gene encodes CDR1 MNHEY and CDR2 SVGEGT. The CDR3 DNA is TGTGCCAGTAAAACAGGGATGAATGAGCAGTTCTTC. This codes for CASKTGMNEQFF.

This clonotype was counted ten times or more. The chain recombines TRBV6-1 with TRBJ1-2; D is unresolved. V gave up 8 bases and J gave up 1 base, with 11 bases separating them. This CDR3 spans 13 amino acids. In germline, CDR1 is MNHNS, CDR2 SASEGT. CDR3 sequence (DNA): TGTGCCAGCGGGCAGATAAATAACTATGGCTACACCTTC. This sequence encodes CASGQINNYGYTF.

This clonotype was counted a few times. This may come from a read error, since a much larger clone is one base off. The chain has TRBV6-2 or TRBV6-3 and TRBJ2-3; D is uncertain. Germline CDR1 MNHEY, CDR2 SVGEGT. The V and J ends lost 0 bases and 5 bases respectively, with 3 bases between them. The CDR3 sequence is 12 residues long. The CDR3 spells CASSYSKDTQYF. The CDR3 DNA is TGTGCCAGCAGTTACTCCAAAGATACGCAGTATTTT.

The chain joins TRBV4-3 to TRBJ1-1, with D maybe TRBD1 (5 bases). The CDR3 length is 15 residues. V lost 3 bases and J lost 0, with 11 bases in between. Germline V gene lookup returns CDR1 LGHNA and CDR2 YSLEER. The CDR3 DNA follows: TGCGCCAGCAGCCAGTCGGGACTAATGAACACTGAAGCTTTCTTT. Its protein is CASSQSGLMNTEAFF.

This chain links TRBV7-7 with TRBJ2-5, with a possible D match to TRBD2 (7 bases). The CDR3 totals 15 residues. V shed 5 bases and J shed 2 bases, with 15 bases lying between them. Germline assignment: CDR1 SSHAT and CDR2 FNYEAQ (reference sequence). The CDR3 is CASSQRGGAQETQYF. The CDR3 DNA follows: TGTGCCAGCAGCCAGAGAGGGGGGGCTCAAGAGACCCAGTACTTC. Supplemented by reference TRBV7-7 and TRBJ2-5, the full variable domain reads GAGVSQSPRYKVTKRGQDVTLRCDPISSHATLYWYQQALGQGPEFLTYFNYEAQPDKSGLPSDRFSAERPEGSISTLTIQRTEQRDSAMYRCASSQRGGAQETQYFGPGTRLLVL.

This clonotype has a count of ten or more. The rearrangement links TRBV5-1 to TRBJ2-1; D is perhaps TRBD1 (5 bases). Germline assignment: CDR1 SGHRS and CDR2 YFSETQ. This CDR3 is 14 amino acids long. Trimming removed 0 bases at V and 6 bases at J, with 10 bases between. CDR3 sequence: CASSLDGARNEQFF. The CDR3 DNA follows: TGCGCCAGCAGCTTGGATGGGGCCCGCAATGAGCAGTTCTTC.

This clonotype showed up just a few times. The J gene is TRBJ1-5, the V gene TRBV7-2; a possible D gene is TRBD1 (5 bases). CDR3 size: 14 residues. V was clipped by 4 bases and J by 4 bases, with 11 bases between them. Germline lookup yields CDR1 SGHTA and CDR2 FQGNSA. The CDR3 DNA reads as TGTGCCAGCAGCTGGCTCCAGGGAAATCAGCCCCAGCATTTT. It codes for CASSWLQGNQPQHF.

This clonotype was seen a few times. The V and J genes are TRBV29-1 and TRBJ2-1; a possible D gene is TRBD2 (6 bases). With 6 bases removed from V and 3 bases from J, the gap between germline ends came to 21 bases. The length of the CDR3 is 16 residues. Germline assignment: CDR1 SQVTM and CDR2 ANQGSEA. DNA of the CDR3: TGCAGCGTGTTGAACCCTCTAGCGACTGACTACAATGAGCAGTTCTTC. Its protein is CSVLNPLATDYNEQFF.

This clonotype was found a few times. V gene TRBV29-1 combines with J gene TRBJ1-1; D perhaps matches TRBD1 (5 bases). Germline loops: CDR1 SQVTM, CDR2 ANQGSEA. The CDR3 runs 15 residues. Between the trimmed V and J ends, which lost 7 bases and 1 base, there was a span of 19 bases. The CDR3 region has the DNA TGCAGCGGGCCGAGAGGGGCAGGGAGGAACACTGAAGCTTTCTTT. Amino acids: CSGPRGAGRNTEAFF. Combining the CDR3 with reference TRBV29-1 and TRBJ1-1 gives the whole variable domain SAVISQKPSRDICQRGTSLTIQCQVDSQVTMMFWYRQQPGQSLTLIATANQGSEATYESGFVIDKFPISRPNLTFSTLTVSNMSPEDSSIYLCSGPRGAGRNTEAFFGQGTRLTVV.

The V call is TRBV6-2 or TRBV6-3, the J call TRBJ2-6; the D gene could be TRBD1 or TRBD2 (6 bases each). The ends were cut back, 2 bases at V and 2 bases at J, with 13 bases in the middle. Germline CDR1 reads MNHEY; CDR2 reads SVGEGT. This CDR3 region has 17 residues. Here the CDR3 DNA reads TGTGCCAGCAGTTACGGAGCAGGGGAGGCTGGGGCCAACGTCCTGACTTTC. It encodes CASSYGAGEAGANVLTF.

There are many counts of this clonotype. The V gene is TRBV12-3 or TRBV12-4, the J gene TRBJ2-4; 10 bases map to TRBD1. Trimming removed 5 bases from V and 0 bases from J; junction bases left unmatched: 4. The CDR3 totals 16 residues. The CDR3 here is CASSLGQGIAKNIQYF. Here the CDR3 DNA reads TGTGCCAGCAGTCTGGGACAGGGGATAGCCAAAAACATTCAGTACTTC.

DNA for the CDR3: TGTGCCAGCAGTCGAGGGCAGGGACCACAAGAGACCCAGTACTTC. Translation: CASSRGQGPQETQYF. The J gene is TRBJ2-5, the V gene TRBV27; D is possibly TRBD1 or TRBD2 (5 bases each). Trimming removed 5 bases from V and 2 bases from J, with 15 bases in between. This CDR3 comprises 15 residues. Germline V lookup: CDR1 MNHEY, CDR2 SMNVEV (reference sequence).

The CDR3 sequence: CASSRDRLGNQPQHF. The CDR3 DNA reads TGTGCCAGCAGCCGAGACAGGTTGGGCAATCAGCCCCAGCATTTT. The chain carries TRBV12-3 or TRBV12-4 and TRBJ1-5; tentatively, D is TRBD1 (6 bases). V was trimmed by 6 bases and J by 2 bases, leaving 14 bases between them. This CDR3 comprises 15 residues.

This clonotype was detected ten times or more. The chain joins TRBV29-1 to TRBJ2-7; D unclear. This CDR3 contains 12 residues. With 5 bases removed from V and 0 bases from J, the gap between germline ends came to 8 bases. The germline V gene encodes CDR1 SQVTM and CDR2 ANQGSEA. CDR3 loop: CSVLTHSYEQYF. The CDR3 DNA reads TGCAGCGTTCTTACACACTCCTACGAGCAGTACTTC.

This clonotype was observed a few times. The V and J genes are TRBV5-5 and TRBJ2-3; D gene ambiguous. V shed 7 bases and J shed 4 bases, with 16 bases lying between them. Germline CDR1 is SGHKS and CDR2 is YYEKEE (reference sequence). The CDR3 contains 14 residues. CDR3 coding DNA: TGTGCCAGCGATATATTACCCCACCCAGATACGCAGTATTTT. This codes for CASDILPHPDTQYF.

The chain carries TRBV29-1 and TRBJ2-4; 12 nucleotides align to TRBD2. Germline loops: CDR1 SQVTM, CDR2 ANQGSEA. The CDR3 runs 14 residues. V lost 2 bases and J lost 8; bases outside the gene matches: 4. The DNA for the CDR3 is TGCAGCGTTGAAAGGACTAGCGGGATTGACATTCAGTACTTC. Protein sequence: CSVERTSGIDIQYF. The complete variable domain, with remaining parts taken from reference TRBV29-1 and TRBJ2-4, reads SAVISQKPSRDICQRGTSLTIQCQVDSQVTMMFWYRQQPGQSLTLIATANQGSEATYESGFVIDKFPISRPNLTFSTLTVSNMSPEDSSIYLCSVERTSGIDIQYFGAGTRLSVL.

Only a few counts were recorded for this clonotype. This chain uses TRBV10-3 with TRBJ2-3, with D tentatively TRBD2 (5 bases). Trimming shortened V by 10 bases and J by 6 bases, and 17 bases separated the two germline ends. Looked up from germline, CDR1 is ENHRY and CDR2 is SYGVKD. The CDR3 sequence is 13 residues long. The CDR3 sequence is CATVEATGDTQYF. CDR3 DNA: TGTGCCACCGTAGAGGCAACGGGGGATACGCAGTATTTT.

CDR3 DNA sequence: TGTGCCAGCAGCGTAGATCGGGACAGGGTCTATGGCTACACCTTC. It is translated as CASSVDRDRVYGYTF. The V and J genes are TRBV9 and TRBJ1-2; TRBD1 matches 9 bases. With 0 bases clipped from V and 4 bases from J, the junction kept 4 bases outside the gene matches. The germline V gene has CDR1 SGDLS and CDR2 YYNGEE. The CDR3 contains 15 residues. Using reference TRBV9 and TRBJ1-2 for the parts outside the CDR3, the full variable domain is DSGVTQTPKHLITATGQRVTLRCSPRSGDLSVYWYQQSLDQGLQFLIQYYNGEERAKGNILERFSAQQFPDLHSELNLSSLELGDSALYFCASSVDRDRVYGYTFGSGTRLTVV.

The chain has TRBV5-1 and TRBJ2-1; D remains ambiguous. The ends were cut back, 3 bases at V and 1 base at J, with 11 bases in the middle. Germline V CDR1 and CDR2: SGHRS, YFSETQ. The CDR3 is 15 residues long. As DNA, the CDR3 is TGCGCCAGCAGCTCCCGGACGGATTCCTACAATGAGCAGTTCTTC. Translating gives CASSSRTDSYNEQFF.

The genes are TRBV4-3 and TRBJ2-6, with D possibly TRBD2 on 6 matching bases. The V end was cut by 0 bases, the J end by 1 base, with 16 bases between. The CDR3 loop spans 19 amino acids. Germline CDR1 and CDR2: LGHNA and YSLEER. The CDR3 here is CASSQEWRRAGSGANVLTF. In DNA, the CDR3 is TGCGCCAGCAGCCAAGAGTGGCGCCGTGCGGGGTCTGGGGCCAACGTCCTGACTTTC.

This clonotype occurred a few times. J is TRBJ1-2 and V is TRBV5-1; 12 bases agree with TRBD1. The CDR3 contains 15 residues. In germline, CDR1 is SGHRS, CDR2 YFSETQ. V shed 4 bases, J shed 2 bases, and the junction held 3 bases outside the gene matches. The chain's CDR3 is CASSQGQGANYGYTF. Here the CDR3 DNA reads TGCGCCAGCAGCCAGGGACAGGGGGCGAACTATGGCTACACCTTC. The full variable domain, its missing parts supplied by reference TRBV5-1 and TRBJ1-2, is KAGVTQTPRYLIKTRGQQVTLSCSPISGHRSVSWYQQTPGQGLQFLFEYFSETQRNKGNFPGRFSGRQFSNSRSEMNVSTLELGDSALYLCASSQGQGANYGYTFGSGTRLTVV.

The J gene is TRBJ2-1, the V gene TRBV12-3 or TRBV12-4; 14 bases line up with TRBD2. Unmatched junction bases numbered 4, after V lost 5 bases and J lost 1 base. The CDR3 consists of 17 residues. In DNA form, the CDR3 reads TGTGCCAGCAGTGGACTAGCGGGGGGCCAATCCTACAATGAGCAGTTCTTC. This encodes CASSGLAGGQSYNEQFF.

This clonotype was observed a handful of times. V usage is TRBV7-2 and J usage is TRBJ2-1; D unresolved. CDR3 length: 16 residues. V was pared by 8 bases and J by 3 bases, with 20 bases between. Germline V lookup: CDR1 SGHTA, CDR2 FQGNSA. Here the CDR3 reads CASFPTRLDLYNEQFF. In DNA form, the CDR3 reads TGTGCCAGCTTCCCAACCCGGCTGGACCTCTACAATGAGCAGTTCTTC.

This clonotype has only a few counts. The V and J genes are TRBV5-1 and TRBJ1-2; 7 nucleotides agree with TRBD1. CDR1 is SGHRS and CDR2 is YFSETQ in the germline V gene. The CDR3 spans 14 residues. V lost 4 bases, J lost 5 bases, and 8 bases stayed unmatched. The chain's CDR3 is CASSQDRAVYGYTF. The CDR3 region has the DNA TGCGCCAGCAGCCAAGACAGGGCGGTTTATGGCTACACCTTC.

The rearrangement links TRBV7-2 to TRBJ2-5, with D hard to call. Trimming took 5 bases from V and 5 from J, leaving 12 bases between them. This CDR3 is built from 13 residues. The germline gives CDR1 SGHTA, CDR2 FQGNSA. The CDR3 region is CASSGQRAETQYF. The CDR3 region has the DNA TGTGCCAGCAGCGGCCAAAGGGCTGAGACCCAGTACTTC. The full variable domain, with the rest looked up from reference TRBV7-2 and TRBJ2-5, is GAGVSQSPSNKVTEKGKDVELRCDPISGHTALYWYRQSLGQGLEFLIYFQGNSAPDKSGLPSDRFSAERTGGSVSTLTIQRTQQEDSAVYLCASSGQRAETQYFGPGTRLLVL.